This entry lists 3 T cell receptor beta chains sequenced from one sample in a study of cytomegalovirus exposure and HLA in healthy donors. With 60 Vbeta and 13 Jbeta primers, the PCR was carried out. This table comes from immunoSEQ multiplex PCR, and its TCRdb copy is limited to in-frame clones, with some not included. Of under 100,000 clones detected, about two thirds appear once; the ten largest clones hold about 14%. The sample taken for sequencing was PBMCs. The source is a woman between 45 and 65 years old in good health and CMV-seropositive.

The rearrangement joins TRBV5-6 to TRBJ2-2; D is possibly TRBD1 (5 bases). The CDR3 length is 15 residues. V lost 1 base and J 1 base, leaving 8 bases between the germline ends. Germline lookup yields CDR1 SGHDT and CDR2 YYEEEE. The CDR3 bases are TGTGCCAGCAGCTTGCAGGGTTTGAACACCGGGGAGCTGTTTTTT. The encoded protein is CASSLQGLNTGELFF.

The gene calls are TRBV7-9 and TRBJ2-3; maybe TRBD2 (5 bases). The CDR3 runs to 12 residues. Trimming pared 7 bases from V and 6 bases from J, leaving 11 bases between. Germline V lookup: CDR1 SEHNR, CDR2 FQNEAQ (reference sequence). The CDR3 here is CASNARDDTQYF. The CDR3 DNA reads as TGTGCCAGCAACGCCCGGGATGATACGCAGTATTTT.

This clone has just a few counts. V gene TRBV19 combines with J gene TRBJ2-5, with 8 nucleotides matching TRBD1. Near its end, the DNA agrees better with TRBJ2-7, so the J call may be wrong. The germline V gene has CDR1 LNHDA and CDR2 SQIVND (reference sequence). The CDR3 runs to 15 residues. The CDR3 nucleotides read TGTGCCTCCAAAGATGGGGGTACAGGGGGGTACGAGCAGTACTTC. Protein: CASKDGGTGGYEQYF.